A selection of T cell receptor beta chains follows, all from one sample in a study of vaccination effects on CD4 cells after COVID-19. Produced via immunoSEQ multiplex PCR; TCRdb's table is partial and in-frame only. The table includes about 73,000 clones, approximately 72% detected once. Their antigen targets remain unknown. Here the sequenced sample was CD4+ T cells from PBMCs cultured with HCoV-NL63 spike peptides, taken before COVID-19 vaccination. Source of these receptors: a human donor who received a COVID-19 vaccine. Each CDR3 is given with its conserved first and last residue. The D gene is left open where the match is weak. Where a row states a size, it is once, few, many or the class of an expanded clone; other rows omit it.

clone_size,d_call,v_call,j_call,cdr3_aa,cdr3_nt
NA,NA,TRBV5-4,TRBJ1-6,CASSLGTVNSPLHF,TGTGCCAGCAGCTTGGGGACAGTTAATTCACCCCTCCACTTT
NA,NA,TRBV6-1,TRBJ2-1,CASSERQAHYNEQFF,TGTGCCAGCAGTGAAAGGCAGGCGCACTACAATGAGCAGTTCTTC
NA,NA,TRBV5-1,TRBJ2-1,CASFPGTPGSSSYNEQFF,TGCGCCAGCTTTCCCGGAACTCCCGGCTCGAGCTCCTACAATGAGCAGTTCTTC
NA,NA,TRBV5-1,TRBJ2-5,CASSSNGGISQETQYF,TGCGCCAGCAGCTCAAATGGGGGGATCTCCCAAGAGACCCAGTACTTC
NA,NA,TRBV24-1,TRBJ2-1,CATSDQGGRGYLYNEQFF,TGTGCCACCAGTGATCAGGGCGGGCGGGGCTATCTCTACAATGAGCAGTTCTTC
NA,NA,TRBV5-6,TRBJ1-6,CASSFPAGYSPLHF,TGTGCCAGCAGCTTTCCAGCAGGTTATTCACCCCTCCACTTT
NA,NA,TRBV29-1,TRBJ1-1,CSVEAGKIEAFF,TGCAGCGTTGAGGCAGGGAAAATCGAGGCTTTCTTT
NA,TRBD2,TRBV4-2,TRBJ2-5,CASSQMPRGSGLAGGPVTRETQYF,TGTGCCAGCAGCCAAATGCCTCGGGGTTCGGGACTAGCGGGGGGGCCGGTGACCCGAGAGACCCAGTACTTC
NA,NA,TRBV6-5,TRBJ1-5,CASSRVYSNQPQHF,TGTGCCAGCAGCCGTGTCTATAGCAATCAGCCCCAGCATTTT
once,TRBD2,TRBV19,TRBJ2-2,CASTIQGRGARTGELFF,TGTGCCAGTACCATACAAGGGCGGGGGGCTCGCACCGGGGAGCTGTTTTTT
NA,TRBD1,TRBV6-5,TRBJ1-6,CASSYPKQGVGSPLHF,TGTGCCAGCAGTTACCCAAAACAGGGGGTTGGTTCACCCCTCCACTTT
NA,NA,TRBV5-1,TRBJ1-1,CASSTKGVNTEAFF,TGCGCCAGCAGCACGAAAGGGGTGAACACTGAAGCTTTCTTT
NA,NA,TRBV6-2/TRBV6-3,TRBJ1-1,CASSYGGGMNTEAFF,TGTGCCAGCAGTTACGGGGGAGGGATGAACACTGAAGCTTTCTTT
NA,TRBD2,TRBV2,TRBJ2-3,CASSDLLAGGTDTQYF,TGTGCCAGCAGTGATTTACTAGCGGGGGGCACAGATACGCAGTATTTT
NA,NA,TRBV21-1,TRBJ2-1,CASSKGREPYNEQFF,TGTGCCAGCAGCAAAGGGCGGGAACCTTACAATGAGCAGTTCTTC
few,NA,TRBV19,TRBJ2-6,CASKRERLSGANVLTF,TGTGCCAGTAAGAGGGAGAGGCTCTCTGGGGCCAACGTCCTGACTTTC
once,NA,TRBV7-8,TRBJ1-1,CASRIDIPAAGGIEAFF,TGTGCCAGCAGGATCGATATTCCAGCGGCAGGAGGAATTGAAGCTTTCTTT
many,NA,TRBV5-1,TRBJ1-2,CASSLDQDRGYTF,TGCGCCAGCAGCTTGGACCAGGATCGTGGCTACACCTTC
NA,NA,TRBV30,TRBJ1-4,CAWSDRRQWNEKLFF,TGTGCCTGGAGTGACAGACGGCAGTGGAATGAAAAACTGTTTTTT
NA,NA,TRBV2,TRBJ2-5,CASIAGVGRETQYF,TGTGCCAGCATAGCAGGGGTGGGCAGGGAGACCCAGTACTTC
NA,NA,TRBV10-2,TRBJ2-3,CASSLGTTDTQYF,TGCGCCAGCAGTCTGGGGACCACAGATACGCAGTATTTT
NA,TRBD1,TRBV5-1,TRBJ2-2,CASSSGTGYVGELFF,TGCGCCAGCAGCTCCGGGACAGGATATGTCGGGGAGCTGTTTTTT
few,TRBD1,TRBV29-1,TRBJ1-2,CSAAPQGASGYTF,TGCAGCGCTGCACCCCAGGGGGCGAGTGGCTACACCTTC
few,TRBD1,TRBV11-2,TRBJ1-6,CASSFWTGGNSPLHF,TGTGCCAGCAGCTTTTGGACAGGAGGGAATTCACCCCTCCACTTT
NA,NA,TRBV10-2,TRBJ1-5,CASSSGMGGSNQPQHF,TGCGCCAGCAGTTCAGGCATGGGGGGAAGCAATCAGCCCCAGCATTTT